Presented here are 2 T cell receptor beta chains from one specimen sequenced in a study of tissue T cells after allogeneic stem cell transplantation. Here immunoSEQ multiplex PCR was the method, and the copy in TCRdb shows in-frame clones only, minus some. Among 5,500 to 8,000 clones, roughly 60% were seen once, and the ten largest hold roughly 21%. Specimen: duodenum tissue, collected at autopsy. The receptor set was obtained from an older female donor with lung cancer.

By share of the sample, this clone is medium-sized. The CDR3 DNA reads TGCGCCAGCAGCTTGGAAAAGGGGAACACCATATATTTT. Protein: CASSLEKGNTIYF. J is TRBJ1-3 and V is TRBV5-1; possible D gene TRBD1, 5 bases. The CDR3 has 13 residues. The germline gives CDR1 SGHRS, CDR2 YFSETQ. Trimming shortened V by 0 bases and J by 7 bases, and 8 bases separated the two germline ends.

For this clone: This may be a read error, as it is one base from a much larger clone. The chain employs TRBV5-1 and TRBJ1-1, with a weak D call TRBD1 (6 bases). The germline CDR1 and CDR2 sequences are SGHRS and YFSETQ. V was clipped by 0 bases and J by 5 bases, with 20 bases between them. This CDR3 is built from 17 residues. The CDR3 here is CASSLVGGGGPGTEAFF. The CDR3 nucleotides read TGCGCCAGCAGCTTGGTTGGGGGTGGGGGGCCGGGGACTGAAGCTTTCTTT.